This entry lists 29 T cell receptor beta chains sequenced from one sample in a study of cytomegalovirus exposure and HLA in healthy donors (TCRdb year 2017). The library came from the immunoSEQ multiplex PCR assay. A mixture of 60 forward primers for TCR Vbeta segments and 13 reverse primers for TCR Jbeta segments was used in the multiplex PCR. Drawn from immuneACCESS, this table holds only the in-frame rearrangements with V and J called that TCRdb kept. Clones are partly lost; checked studies trace under half to an unresolved V gene and leave the rest unexplained. This specimen's table enumerates approximately 130,000 clones. The ten largest clones add up to about 2.1% of the sample. Material for sequencing was PBMCs. Receptor source: an older woman in good health and CMV-seronegative.

The chain employs TRBV28 and TRBJ1-1; 8 bases are shared with TRBD1. This CDR3 is built from 14 residues. Per the germline V gene, CDR1 is MDHEN and CDR2 is SYDVKM. V shed 6 bases, J shed 3 bases, and the junction held 6 bases outside the gene matches. This chain's CDR3 is CASSQTGGYTEAFF. The CDR3 nucleotides are TGTGCCAGCAGCCAAACAGGGGGTTACACTGAAGCTTTCTTT.

The chain has TRBV7-3 and TRBJ1-1; 7 bases agree with TRBD1. CDR1 is SGHTA and CDR2 is FQGTGA in the germline V gene. V dropped 5 bases and J dropped 5; count of bases not matched to a gene: 5. The CDR3 is 13 residues long. CDR3 sequence reads: CASSPRQGTEAFF. In nucleotides, the CDR3 is TGTGCCAGCAGCCCCAGACAGGGAACTGAAGCTTTCTTT.

CDR3 sequence: CASSPGQGANYEQYF. The CDR3 DNA reads TGCGCCAGCAGCCCGGGACAGGGGGCGAACTACGAGCAGTACTTC. V is TRBV5-1 and J is TRBJ2-7; TRBD1 aligns across 12 bases. This CDR3 contains 15 residues. From germline, CDR1 is SGHRS and CDR2 YFSETQ. Unmatched junction bases numbered 5, after V lost 4 bases and J lost 3 bases.

CDR3 DNA: TGCGCCAGCAGATTGAACCAGCACGACTACGAGCAGTACTTC. Translation: CASRLNQHDYEQYF. The chain recombines TRBV5-1 with TRBJ2-5; D is unresolved. The J call may be incorrect, as the DNA end agrees better with TRBJ2-7. The CDR3 has 14 residues. CDR1 is SGHRS and CDR2 is YFSETQ in the germline V gene.

The chain combines TRBV19 with TRBJ2-2; a weak D match, TRBD1 (5 bases). Per germline, CDR1 LNHDA and CDR2 SQIVND (reference sequence). This CDR3 contains 15 residues. The V gene lost 0 bases and the J gene lost 4 bases, with 9 bases spanning the gap. In nucleotides, the CDR3 is TGTGCCAGTAGTATAGAGGGCAGGGCCACCGGGGAGCTGTTTTTT. Translation gives CASSIEGRATGELFF.

DNA for the CDR3: TGTGCCAGCAGCTACAATTCAGGGGGTGAAGCTTTCTTT. It yields the protein CASSYNSGGEAFF. The V gene is TRBV11-3, the J gene TRBJ1-1, with 7 bases identical to TRBD1. This CDR3 has 13 residues. Germline V gene lookup returns CDR1 SGHNT and CDR2 YENEEA. V dropped 4 bases and J dropped 7; count of bases not matched to a gene: 6.

The chain carries TRBV6-1 and TRBJ2-5; D perhaps matches TRBD1 (6 bases). The better agreement between TRBJ2-7 and the DNA end casts doubt on the J call. The length of the CDR3 is 16 residues. Germline assignment: CDR1 MNHNS and CDR2 SASEGT. DNA of the CDR3: TGTGCCAGCAGTGTTCATCTGAACACAGGGAACTACGAGCAGTACTTC. Protein product: CASSVHLNTGNYEQYF.

The CDR3 here is CAWSVDRRGEAFF. As DNA, the CDR3 is TGTGCCTGGAGTGTGGACAGGAGGGGTGAAGCTTTCTTT. The V call is TRBV30, the J call TRBJ1-1; 7 bases agree with TRBD1. The ends lost 0 bases at V and 7 bases at J; junction bases unmatched: 5. CDR3 length equals 13 residues. Germline-derived CDR1 and CDR2 are GTSNPN and SVGIG (reference sequence).

This chain links TRBV7-2 with TRBJ1-1, with TRBD1 as a possible D gene (5 bases). CDR3 size: 14 residues. The germline V gene has CDR1 SGHTA and CDR2 FQGNSA. V lost 5 bases to trimming and J lost 1 base, with 11 bases between them. The CDR3 spells CASSPNGANTEAFF. CDR3 nucleotide sequence: TGTGCCAGCAGCCCCAATGGGGCGAACACTGAAGCTTTCTTT.

CDR3 amino acids: CASSLTGQGANTEAFF. DNA of the CDR3: TGTGCCAGCAGCTTAACGGGGCAGGGGGCGAACACTGAAGCTTTCTTT. The J gene is TRBJ1-1, the V gene TRBV7-3, with TRBD1 matching 8 bases. CDR1 and CDR2 from the germline V gene are SGHTA and FQGTGA. V lost 0 bases to trimming and J lost 1 base; unmatched junction nucleotides: 4. This CDR3 spans 16 amino acids.

V usage is TRBV5-4 and J usage is TRBJ2-1; TRBD2 matches at 13 bases. The junction had 10 bases not matched to a gene; V was cut back by 4 bases and J by 3 bases. This CDR3 has 18 residues. Germline CDR1 is SGHNT and CDR2 is YYREEE (reference sequence). In DNA form, the CDR3 reads TGTGCCAGCAGCCCGGGACTAGCGGGACCCCAGGGCTACAATGAGCAGTTCTTC. This sequence encodes CASSPGLAGPQGYNEQFF.

The V and J genes are TRBV28 and TRBJ1-2; 9 nucleotides line up with TRBD1. Germline CDR1 is MDHEN and CDR2 is SYDVKM. The length of the CDR3 is 15 residues. J lost 4 bases, V lost 3 bases, and 6 bases had no gene match. The CDR3 coding sequence is TGTGCCAGCAGTTTGACAGGGGGTCGTGGCTATGGCTACACCTTC. The encoded protein is CASSLTGGRGYGYTF.

The chain couples TRBV18 to TRBJ2-1, with D hard to call. Trimming removed 2 bases at V and 9 bases at J, with 14 bases between. The CDR3 consists of 14 residues. Germline CDR1 reads KGHSH; CDR2 reads LQKENI. The CDR3 DNA reads TGTGCCAGCTCACCAAACGGCTCGGGTAGTGAGCAGTTCTTC. It is translated as CASSPNGSGSEQFF.

V is TRBV9 and J is TRBJ2-7, with D unresolved. V was trimmed by 3 bases and J by 7 bases, leaving 8 bases between them. The germline gives CDR1 SGDLS, CDR2 YYNGEE. This CDR3 is built from 11 residues. The CDR3 protein is CASSAIGEQYF. As DNA, the CDR3 is TGTGCCAGCAGCGCCATCGGGGAGCAGTACTTC. Complete variable domain (other parts from reference TRBV9 and TRBJ2-7): DSGVTQTPKHLITATGQRVTLRCSPRSGDLSVYWYQQSLDQGLQFLIQYYNGEERAKGNILERFSAQQFPDLHSELNLSSLELGDSALYFCASSAIGEQYFGPGTRLTVT.

The V gene is TRBV6-1, the J gene TRBJ1-4; 7 bases map to TRBD1. Per the germline V gene, CDR1 is MNHNS and CDR2 is SASEGT. This CDR3 has 13 residues. V shed 11 bases, J shed 8 bases, and the junction held 11 bases outside the gene matches. The CDR3 DNA reads TGTGCCGCAGCCAGACAGGGTCGGGAAAAACTGTTTTTT. Encoded protein: CAAARQGREKLFF.

The rearrangement links TRBV15 to TRBJ2-5; D might be TRBD1 (6 bases). V gave up 0 bases and J gave up 1 base, with 9 bases separating them. Germline V lookup: CDR1 LNHNV, CDR2 YYDKDF (reference sequence). This CDR3 spans 15 amino acids. The CDR3, as DNA: TGTGCCACCAGCAGAGAGGGACACTTCCAAGAGACCCAGTACTTC. Its protein product is CATSREGHFQETQYF.

The chain employs TRBV6-5 and TRBJ1-6, with unresolved D. CDR3 length equals 15 residues. Trimming shortened V by 7 bases and J by 10 bases, and 20 bases separated the two germline ends. In germline, CDR1 is MNHEY, CDR2 SVGAGI. CDR3 in amino acids: CASKISGRSRSPLHF. The CDR3, as DNA: TGTGCCAGCAAAATATCGGGGAGGTCCAGGTCACCCCTCCACTTT.

The chain has TRBV9 and TRBJ2-3; 12 bases match TRBD2. The CDR3 totals 18 residues. Germline V CDR1 and CDR2: SGDLS, YYNGEE. V was clipped by 0 bases and J by 0 bases; unmatched bases: 5. The CDR3 region is CASSVAPGTSGSTDTQYF. DNA for the CDR3: TGTGCCAGCAGCGTAGCCCCTGGGACTAGCGGGAGCACAGATACGCAGTATTTT.

The V and J genes are TRBV6-5 and TRBJ1-1; no clear D gene. This CDR3 comprises 15 residues. Germline CDR1 and CDR2: MNHEY and SVGAGI. Trimming pared 0 bases from V and 3 bases from J, leaving 11 bases between. CDR3 sequence (DNA): TGTGCCAGCAGTTACTCCGGGGTATCTCACACTGAAGCTTTCTTT. This codes for CASSYSGVSHTEAFF.

This chain joins TRBV11-2 and TRBJ1-4; TRBD1 is a possible D gene (6 bases). Germline V gives CDR1 SGHAT, CDR2 FQNNGV. The V end was cut by 6 bases, the J end by 0 bases, with 20 bases between. The CDR3 covers 18 residues. CDR3 in amino acids: CASRAGRGGLATNEKLFF. As DNA, the CDR3 is TGTGCCAGCAGGGCGGGACGGGGGGGCCTTGCAACTAATGAAAAACTGTTTTTT.

The chain couples TRBV7-8 to TRBJ2-2, with unresolved D. Per the germline V gene, CDR1 is SGHVS and CDR2 is FQNEAQ. This CDR3 has 13 residues. V was cut by 1 base and J by 6 bases, with 6 bases left in between. CDR3 DNA: TGTGCCAGCAGCTTAGGAACTCCCGGGGAGCTGTTTTTT. Protein product: CASSLGTPGELFF.

This rearrangement joins TRBV9 to TRBJ2-7; D is perhaps TRBD1 (6 bases). Germline assignment: CDR1 SGDLS and CDR2 YYNGEE. With 4 bases removed from V and 8 bases from J, the gap between germline ends came to 16 bases. The CDR3 is 13 residues long. The CDR3 protein is CASSPRTAGKQYF. The CDR3 nucleotides are TGTGCCAGCAGCCCGAGGACAGCTGGCAAGCAGTACTTC.

The rearrangement uses TRBV10-3 and TRBJ1-1, with no clear D. V was shortened by 7 bases and J by 0 bases, with 9 bases between the two germline ends. The CDR3 has 13 amino acids. Germline CDR1 is ENHRY and CDR2 is SYGVKD. CDR3 DNA: TGTGCCATCACCCCAGGCATGAACACTGAAGCTTTCTTT. Its protein product is CAITPGMNTEAFF.

The chain employs TRBV5-1 and TRBJ1-4; 8 bases are shared with TRBD1. Germline V gene data show CDR1 as SGHRS and CDR2 as YFSETQ. V lost 4 bases and J lost 3; bases outside the gene matches: 8. This CDR3 spans 16 amino acids. DNA for the CDR3: TGCGCCAGCAGCCAAACCCCGGGACAGGCTAATGAAAAACTGTTTTTT. This codes for CASSQTPGQANEKLFF.

The gene calls are TRBV19 and TRBJ1-2; D remains unclear. The length of the CDR3 is 13 residues. Germline values: CDR1 LNHDA, CDR2 SQIVND (reference sequence). V dropped 5 bases and J dropped 3 bases, with 10 bases sitting between them. This CDR3 is CASSPRGYYGYTF. In DNA, the CDR3 is TGTGCCAGTAGTCCCCGGGGATACTATGGCTACACCTTC.

The chain employs TRBV7-9 and TRBJ1-5; D might be TRBD1 (6 bases). The V end lost 5 bases, the J end lost 5 bases, and 13 bases lay between the germline ends. This CDR3 has 14 amino acids. Germline values: CDR1 SEHNR, CDR2 FQNEAQ (reference sequence). The CDR3 protein is CASSPGTLDQPQHF. CDR3 nucleotides: TGTGCCAGCAGCCCCGGGACACTGGATCAGCCCCAGCATTTT.

The gene calls are TRBV2 and TRBJ2-6; D unclear. V was pared by 1 base and J by 12 bases, with 10 bases between. The CDR3 loop spans 13 amino acids. In germline, CDR1 is SNHLY, CDR2 FYNNEI. CDR3 in amino acids: CASSEGQAPVLTF. The CDR3 nucleotides read TGTGCCAGCAGTGAAGGGCAGGCCCCCGTCCTGACTTTC.

V gene TRBV7-8 combines with J gene TRBJ2-1, with 9 bases that match TRBD2. Germline V CDR1 and CDR2: SGHVS, FQNEAQ. The J segment lost 2 bases and the V segment lost 1 base, leaving 6 bases of the junction unmatched. This CDR3 is 17 amino acids long. The CDR3 spells CASSLGSSGAAYNEQFF. The CDR3 nucleotides are TGTGCCAGCAGCTTAGGGTCTAGCGGGGCGGCCTACAATGAGCAGTTCTTC. The whole variable domain, filled in from reference TRBV7-8 and TRBJ2-1, reads GAGVSQSPRYKVAKRGQDVALRCDPISGHVSLFWYQQALGQGPEFLTYFQNEAQLDKSGLPSDRFFAERPEGSVSTLKIQRTQQEDSAVYLCASSLGSSGAAYNEQFFGPGTRLTVL.

V gene TRBV28 combines with J gene TRBJ2-7, with 10 bases identical to TRBD1. V trimming: 6 bases; J trimming: 2 bases; junction bases outside the gene matches: 4. CDR1 MDHEN and CDR2 SYDVKM come from the germline V gene. The CDR3 runs to 14 residues. The CDR3 nucleotides read TGTGCCAGCAGATTAGGACAGGGGGCCTACGAGCAGTACTTC. Protein product: CASRLGQGAYEQYF.